A selection of T cell receptor beta chains follows, all from one sample in a study of CD8+ T cells in alopecia areata. The table came from immunoSEQ multiplex PCR; TCRdb's copy has only in-frame clones and leaves some out. The top ten hold 2% to 3% of the sample, which has roughly 210,000 clones, 40% to 45% seen once. This sample comprised CD4+ T cells sorted from blood, obtained around week 37, from a patient treated with tofacitinib. The origin of the receptors is a human donor with alopecia areata. Both conserved end residues are part of each CDR3. The D gene is left open where the match is weak.

V gene,D gene,J gene,CDR3 protein
TRBV7-2,NA,TRBJ2-7,CASSETSYEQYF
TRBV7-8,NA,TRBJ2-5,CASSLARRVETQYF
TRBV2,NA,TRBJ2-4,CASSGQAKNIQYF
TRBV5-5,NA,TRBJ2-5,CASSFSQQETQYF
TRBV11-2,NA,TRBJ2-5,CASSLGETQYF
TRBV29-1,NA,TRBJ2-7,CSVFDPYGSYEQYF
TRBV7-2,TRBD2,TRBJ2-7,CARRLAEIYEQYF
TRBV21-1,NA,TRBJ2-7,CASSKLETSGSSDEQYF
TRBV4-2,TRBD1,TRBJ2-7,CASSQVTGGQYF
TRBV6-6,TRBD2,TRBJ2-7,CASNTLAGESEQYF
TRBV5-4,TRBD1,TRBJ2-6,CASSSRTGMSGANVLTF
TRBV6-1,NA,TRBJ2-1,CASTDYNEQFF
TRBV7-8,TRBD1,TRBJ2-5,CASSTGTATETQYF
TRBV28,NA,TRBJ1-4,CASSRGRDEKLFF
TRBV5-1,NA,TRBJ1-2,CASSLESSYGYTF
TRBV5-1,TRBD1,TRBJ2-3,CASSSTGGEIGTQYF
TRBV7-2,NA,TRBJ2-1,CASSFTSSYNEQFF
TRBV7-9,NA,TRBJ2-6,CASSLGVLAAGANVLTF
TRBV2,NA,TRBJ1-1,CASSDLRNTEAFF
TRBV7-2,TRBD1,TRBJ2-6,CASSSRDRVFSGANVLTF
TRBV18,NA,TRBJ1-5,CASRGGSSSNQPQHF
TRBV9,TRBD2,TRBJ2-7,CASSPKTWTSGNYEQYF
TRBV18,TRBD1,TRBJ2-2,CASSGTGAYTGELFF
TRBV19,NA,TRBJ2-1,CASSHNRVGNNEQFF
TRBV30,NA,TRBJ1-3,CAWSVVVGNTIYF
TRBV5-1,NA,TRBJ2-3,CASSLVFQERGPDTDTQYF
TRBV29-1,NA,TRBJ2-7,CSVGRWGRTYEQYF
TRBV25-1,NA,TRBJ2-7,CASSPPGVGEQYF
TRBV9,TRBD2,TRBJ2-1,CASSRTLLREGDEQFF
TRBV5-1,NA,TRBJ2-7,CASSFLQGPYEQYF
TRBV5-1,NA,TRBJ2-7,CASTQDYSYEQYF
TRBV6-5,NA,TRBJ1-2,CATRQAGFNYGYTF
TRBV30,NA,TRBJ1-1,CAWSGGSHTEAFF
TRBV4-1,NA,TRBJ2-1,CASSQGWGNEQFF
TRBV29-1,NA,TRBJ1-4,CSVGHSGEKLFF
TRBV29-1,NA,TRBJ2-5,CSVRRGEETQYF
TRBV11-2,NA,TRBJ2-7,CASSFLGASEGEQYF
TRBV9,NA,TRBJ2-1,CASSVRTNYNEQFF
TRBV15,TRBD2,TRBJ2-4,CATSPRSGRGSLAKNIQYF
TRBV5-4,NA,TRBJ1-1,CASSLGQQNTEAFF
TRBV15,NA,TRBJ2-3,CATTRGAGTDTQYF
TRBV7-2,TRBD2,TRBJ2-5,CASSLRLAGGGETQYF
TRBV6-5,TRBD2,TRBJ2-7,CASSYSPGLADEQYF
TRBV30,NA,TRBJ2-1,CAWRPPGQKQVF
TRBV25-1,NA,TRBJ1-1,CASSEYNAEAFF
TRBV9,TRBD2,TRBJ2-7,CASSVGFGSGSTHEQYF
TRBV30,TRBD2,TRBJ2-7,CAWRTSGNSYEQYF
TRBV6-5,NA,TRBJ1-5,CASSYSSRAVEHF
TRBV7-2,NA,TRBJ1-3,CASGGNTIYF
TRBV14,TRBD2,TRBJ2-5,CASSPRKGGEETQYF
TRBV5-6,NA,TRBJ2-5,CASSLKGRGSKTQYF
TRBV27,NA,TRBJ2-1,CATLLGAGLYNEQFF
TRBV6-6,NA,TRBJ2-1,CASSFSGETYNEQFF
TRBV19,TRBD1,TRBJ2-7,CASCNPGQGAREQYF
TRBV9,NA,TRBJ1-1,CASSPGGTLFNTEAFF